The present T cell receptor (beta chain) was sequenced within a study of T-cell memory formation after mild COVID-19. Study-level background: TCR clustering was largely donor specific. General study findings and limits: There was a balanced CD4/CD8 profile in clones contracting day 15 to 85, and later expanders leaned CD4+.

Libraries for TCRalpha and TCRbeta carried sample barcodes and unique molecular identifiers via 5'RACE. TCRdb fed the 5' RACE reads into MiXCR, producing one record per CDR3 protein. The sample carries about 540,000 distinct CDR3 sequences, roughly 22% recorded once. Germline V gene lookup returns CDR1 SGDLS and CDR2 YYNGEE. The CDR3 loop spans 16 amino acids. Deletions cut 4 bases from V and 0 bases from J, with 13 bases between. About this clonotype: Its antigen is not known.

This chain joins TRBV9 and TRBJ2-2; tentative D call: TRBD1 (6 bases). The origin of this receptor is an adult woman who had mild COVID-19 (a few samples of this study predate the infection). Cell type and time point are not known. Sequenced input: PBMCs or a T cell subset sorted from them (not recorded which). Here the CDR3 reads CASSPGAATNTGELFF. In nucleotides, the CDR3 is TGTGCCAGCAGCCCAGGGGCCGCGACGAACACCGGGGAGCTGTTTTTT.